This T cell receptor beta chain derives from a study of post-analysis software for immune sequencing data. Worth noting for this clonotype: Its antigen is not identified.

Germline values: CDR1 SGHRS, CDR2 YFSETQ. Trimming pared 0 bases from V and 7 bases from J, leaving 19 bases between. The CDR3 is 16 amino acids. Included in the TCR beta cDNA libraries were unique molecular identifiers. TCRdb re-analysed the PCR reads in MiXCR, keeping a single row per CDR3 protein. The table shows 750,000 to 950,000 distinct CDR3 sequences, with roughly 58% occurring only once. Study-wide results and caveats: Among multiple sclerosis patients, normalized Chao1 diversity was significantly below that of controls. Included in a set of several TRBV segments more frequent in patients than controls were TRBV5-6, TRBV5-1 and TRBV20-1.

The origin of this receptor is a girl between 10 and 17 years old with multiple sclerosis. The chain carries TRBV5-1 and TRBJ1-2, with a tentative D call TRBD1 (6 bases). The sequenced sample was blood. CDR3 DNA: TGCGCCAGCAGCTTGGAGCTAGGTGTAGGGGGGATTGGCTACACCTTC. This sequence encodes CASSLELGVGGIGYTF.